This T cell receptor (beta chain) was captured in a study of blood T cells in healthy people across ages. Findings and caveats of the study: When set beside aged donors, long-lived donors presented more naive CD4+ cells and higher diversity.

Worth noting for this clonotype: Its antigen remains unidentified.

Alongside a J-beta primer mix, a sample-barcoded 5' primer served in a second PCR lasting roughly 7 to 12 cycles. From the 5' RACE reads, TCRdb called clonotypes with MiXCR, one entry per CDR3 protein. Of around 990,000 distinct CDR3 sequences in the sample, 20% to 25% were seen once. The CDR3 spans 14 residues. Trimming removed 4 bases from V and 4 bases from J, with 14 bases in between. Per germline, CDR1 LGHDT and CDR2 YNNKEL (reference sequence). A further study also used this sample, focusing on T cells of mothers and their children.

The chain recombines TRBV3-1 with TRBJ2-7; D remains unclear. The TCR comes from a girl aged 2-15 years in good health. Sequencing input: blood. CDR3 sequence reads: CASSLSLRQYEQYF. The CDR3 DNA reads TGTGCCAGCAGCCTTTCTCTAAGACAATACGAGCAGTACTTC.